This T cell receptor (beta chain) was captured in a study of blood T cell repertoires in COVID-19. Germline lookup yields CDR1 SGHAT and CDR2 FQNNGV. Between the trimmed V and J ends, which lost 3 bases and 8 bases, there was a span of 8 bases. The length of the CDR3 is 12 residues. The data were produced by immunoSEQ multiplex PCR, yet TCRdb's version contains in-frame clones alone and is incomplete. The sample yields fewer than 200,000 clones, 84% seen once. The V call is TRBV11-2, the J call TRBJ2-1; D is ambiguous. The TCR sequence derives from a human donor in a cohort sampled during active COVID-19. Material: peripheral blood. The CDR3 DNA reads TGTGCCAGCAGCTTGAGGAGCGATGAGCAGTTCTTC. It codes for CASSLRSDEQFF.